The following is a T cell receptor beta chain sequence with its context. The antigen is unknown. The data stem from a study of cytomegalovirus exposure and HLA in healthy donors. Findings and limits, study-wide: For presence/absence analyses, sequencing depth was assumed to be roughly uniform across donors. Later analysis identified about 17,000 TCR beta sequences associated with HLA alleles, using a false discovery rate threshold of 0.05. By a later analysis, the bulk of CMV-associated TCR beta chains appeared HLA-restricted.

Germline CDR1 and CDR2: SQVTM and ANQGSEA. Deletions cut 4 bases from V and 0 bases from J, with 11 bases between. The CDR3 covers 14 residues. The PCR used 60 Vbeta and 13 Jbeta primers. Profiled with immunoSEQ multiplex PCR; TCRdb holds only in-frame clones, not every one. This sample lists 80,000 to 100,000 clones; its ten largest clones have around 3.4%. This TCR was recovered from a woman in her twenties or thirties in good health and CMV-seronegative. The material sequenced was PBMCs. This chain links TRBV29-1 with TRBJ2-3; D ambiguous. The CDR3 nucleotides are TGCAGCGTTGCTTCAGAGGCTAGCACAGATACGCAGTATTTT. Protein product: CSVASEASTDTQYF.